This entry describes one T cell receptor beta chain. Using RNA transcripts as the source, TCR beta CDR3 regions were amplified. With the HTBI primer set, the TCR CDR3 went through a first round of RT-PCR. Each CDR3 protein gets one entry after TCRdb re-called the multiplex PCR reads with MiXCR. The sample includes some 380,000 distinct CDR3 sequences, less than 15% of them seen just once. This sample stems from a study of T cells in Graves' hyperthyroidism and ophthalmopathy. Trimming took off 6 bases at V and 0 bases at J, with 18 bases between the two ends. The CDR3 consists of 17 residues. CDR1 SGHNT and CDR2 YENEEA come from the germline V gene.

The sequencing input was blood. The V gene is TRBV11-3, the J gene TRBJ2-1; D may be TRBD1 (6 bases). This clonotype originated in a man aged 30 to 45 with Graves' hyperthyroidism that later progressed to Graves' ophthalmopathy. CDR3 amino acids: CASSPARGQLSYNEQFF. The CDR3 DNA reads TGTGCCAGCAGTCCAGCCCGGGGACAACTCTCCTACAATGAGCAGTTCTTC. The full variable domain, its missing parts supplied by reference TRBV11-3 and TRBJ2-1, is EAGVVQSPRYKIIEKKQPVAFWCNPISGHNTLYWYLQNLGQGPELLIRYENEEAVDDSQLPKDRFSAERLKGVDSTLKIQPAELGDSAVYLCASSPARGQLSYNEQFFGPGTRLTVL.